The source of this T cell receptor (beta chain) is a study of T-cell reconstitution after alpha-beta-depleted transplantation in children. The CDR3 runs 19 residues. CDR1 is SGHAT, CDR2 FQNNGV, per germline. Trimming removed 0 bases at V and 5 bases at J, with 26 bases between. A library of TCRbeta sequences, prepared with unique molecular identifiers, was generated. MiXCR was run by TCRdb on the PCR reads, yielding one entry per CDR3 protein. Of under 350,000 distinct CDR3 sequences in the sample, 9.9% were seen once. The receptor comes from a human donor who donated a stem cell graft to a child with SCID. Source: PBMCs from the stem cell graft donor, taken from the stem cell graft. The V call is TRBV11-2, the J call TRBJ2-7, with D perhaps given as TRBD1 or TRBD2 (6 bases each). The DNA for the CDR3 is TGTGCCAGCAGCTTAGATAGTGCCAGGGGAGGATTGTGGCTCAACGAGCAGTACTTC. The encoded protein is CASSLDSARGGLWLNEQYF.